The source of this T cell receptor beta chain is a study of early T cells in non-severe SARS-CoV-2 infection. In regard to this clonotype: Its antigen is not identified. A read error may explain this, as a much larger clone is one base away.

Each cDNA molecule carried a unique molecular identifier. TCRdb processed the 5' RACE reads anew with MiXCR; each CDR3 protein has one entry. The data hold tens of thousands of distinct CDR3 sequences, with 10% to 15% observed a single time. Germline V CDR1 and CDR2: SGHTA, FQGNSA. Trimming stripped 2 bases from V and 8 bases from J, with 9 bases between. CDR3 length: 13 amino acids. Study results and limitations: Lookups in VDJdb leaned toward anti-spike CD8 responses and missed private and CD4 specificities.

This chain links TRBV7-2 with TRBJ2-2; D might be TRBD2 (6 bases). Sequencing used whole blood. The clonotype was recovered from an adult who was a healthcare worker with PCR-confirmed SARS-CoV-2 infection or an uninfected control (not recorded which). CDR3 amino acids: CASSLRTMGELFF. In nucleotides, the CDR3 is TGTGCCAGCAGCTTAAGGACTATGGGGGAGCTGTTTTTT.